Sequencing of this T cell receptor beta chain was carried out in a study of blood T cell repertoires in COVID-19. Study context: Material from acute and convalescent COVID-19 was sourced from the United States, Italy and Spain. PBMCs, B-cell-depleted T cells, or T cells provided the cDNA or gDNA that made up the material.

Original processing notes: Estimated nucleated cell counts came from reference gene primer amplification. Generated by immunoSEQ multiplex PCR, the TCRdb table keeps only in-frame clones and is missing some. V and J calls and clone size are copied from that table; D and trimming were computed from the DNA. This sample carries over 250,000 clones, 80% to 90% of them seen once, and the ten largest clones take under 4.5%. Participants were aged about 18 to 89 years from approximately 24 US areas. Trimming removed 4 bases at V and 12 bases at J, with 15 bases between. The CDR3 is 13 amino acids. Germline CDR1 SEHNR, CDR2 FQNEAQ (reference sequence).

The sequencing sample was made of PBMCs or T cells enriched from blood (not recorded which). The V call is TRBV7-9, the J call TRBJ1-4, with a weak D call TRBD1 (5 bases). This clonotype originated in a man under 40 with acute COVID-19. The CDR3 nucleotides read TGTGCCAGCAGCTCTCGGGGGATTGGACAACTGTTTTTT. Amino acids: CASSSRGIGQLFF.